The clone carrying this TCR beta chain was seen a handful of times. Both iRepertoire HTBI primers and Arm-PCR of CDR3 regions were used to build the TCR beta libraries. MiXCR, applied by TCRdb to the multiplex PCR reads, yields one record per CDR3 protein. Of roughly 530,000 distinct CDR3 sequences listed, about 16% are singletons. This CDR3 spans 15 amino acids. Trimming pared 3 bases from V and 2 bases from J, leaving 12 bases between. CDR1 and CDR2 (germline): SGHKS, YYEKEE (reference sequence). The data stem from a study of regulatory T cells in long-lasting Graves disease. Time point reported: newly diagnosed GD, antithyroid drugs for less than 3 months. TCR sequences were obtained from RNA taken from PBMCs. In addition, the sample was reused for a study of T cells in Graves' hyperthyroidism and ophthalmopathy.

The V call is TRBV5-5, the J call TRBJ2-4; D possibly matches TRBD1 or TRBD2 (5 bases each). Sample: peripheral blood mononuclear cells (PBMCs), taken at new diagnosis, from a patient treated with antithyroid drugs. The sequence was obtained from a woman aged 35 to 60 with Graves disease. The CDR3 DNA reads TGTGCCAGCAGCTGGGACGGAGGAACCAAAAACATTCAGTACTTC. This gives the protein CASSWDGGTKNIQYF.